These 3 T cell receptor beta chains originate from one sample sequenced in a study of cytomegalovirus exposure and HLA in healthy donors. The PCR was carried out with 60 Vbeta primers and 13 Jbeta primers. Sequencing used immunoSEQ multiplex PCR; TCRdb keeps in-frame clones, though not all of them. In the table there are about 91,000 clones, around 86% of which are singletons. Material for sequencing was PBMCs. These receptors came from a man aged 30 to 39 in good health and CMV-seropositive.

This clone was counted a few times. CDR3 sequence: CASSSRGQPQHF. The DNA of the CDR3 is TGTGCCAGCAGCTCCAGGGGACAGCCCCAGCATTTT. This chain connects TRBV7-6 to TRBJ1-5, with D perhaps TRBD1 (6 bases). The V end lost 4 bases, the J end lost 7 bases, and 8 bases lay between the germline ends. Germline CDR1 reads SGHVS; CDR2 reads FNYEAQ. The CDR3 length is 12 residues.

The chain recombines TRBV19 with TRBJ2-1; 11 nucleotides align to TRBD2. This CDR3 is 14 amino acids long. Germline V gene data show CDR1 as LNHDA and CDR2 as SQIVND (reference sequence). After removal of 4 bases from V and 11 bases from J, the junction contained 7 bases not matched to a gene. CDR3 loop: CASSRGLAGGKQFF. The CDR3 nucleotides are TGTGCCAGTAGTAGGGGTTTAGCGGGAGGGAAGCAGTTCTTC.

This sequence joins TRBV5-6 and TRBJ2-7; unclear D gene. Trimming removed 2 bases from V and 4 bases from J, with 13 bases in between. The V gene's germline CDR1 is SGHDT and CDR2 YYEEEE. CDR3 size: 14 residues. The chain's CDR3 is CASSFNAETYEQYF. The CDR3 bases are TGTGCCAGCAGCTTCAACGCGGAAACATACGAGCAGTACTTC.